This T cell receptor beta chain comes out of a study of blood T cells in healthy people across ages. Overall study results and limits: Investigators viewed diversity estimates from one million T cells as underestimates, the study reported. PBMCs left unsorted prevented a conclusive naive versus antigen-experienced comparison.

Notes on this clonotype: Its antigen is as yet unknown.

V lost 3 bases and J lost 5, with 12 bases in between. The CDR3 is made up of 13 amino acids. Germline V CDR1 and CDR2: SGDLS, YYNGEE. A second about 7 to 12 cycle PCR used barcoded and J-beta primers. The yield of each sample was at least 2.5 million CDR3-containing paired-end reads. TCRdb re-analysed the 5' RACE reads in MiXCR, keeping a single row per CDR3 protein. This sample has hundreds of thousands of distinct CDR3 sequences, with 45% to 50% found just once. This TCR derives from a man younger than 45 in good health. Specimen: blood. The rearrangement uses TRBV9 and TRBJ2-7, with D perhaps TRBD1 (6 bases). The CDR3 DNA is TGTGCCAGCAGCGGCAGGGGTGACCACGAGCAGTACTTC. Translating it yields CASSGRGDHEQYF. Full variable domain (remainder filled in from reference TRBV9 and TRBJ2-7): DSGVTQTPKHLITATGQRVTLRCSPRSGDLSVYWYQQSLDQGLQFLIQYYNGEERAKGNILERFSAQQFPDLHSELNLSSLELGDSALYFCASSGRGDHEQYFGPGTRLTVT.